The clone carrying this T cell receptor beta chain has ten or more counts. Its antigen is still unknown. This record belongs to a study of Graves' ophthalmopathy and Graves' hyperthyroidism. Study background: The authors collected peripheral blood at initial diagnosis, before any treatment. Study observations and caveats: Separation of ophthalmopathy from stable hyperthyroidism was achieved by a 13-signature model, at about 90% sensitivity and roughly 77% specificity. For predicting ophthalmopathy progression, the model had roughly 64% sensitivity and approximately 72% specificity.

The ends were cut back, 0 bases at V and 1 base at J, with 9 bases in the middle. The length of the CDR3 is 15 residues. Germline V CDR1 and CDR2: MNHEY, SVGAGI. From RNA, the CDR3 regions of TCR beta chains were amplified and sequenced. First-round RT-PCR relied on HTBI primers, and a second-round multiplex PCR came next. TCRdb re-analysed the multiplex PCR reads in MiXCR, keeping a single row per CDR3 protein. The data contain under 350,000 distinct CDR3 sequences, about a sixth of them singletons. Certain patients were not enrolled. These were patients with other autoimmune diseases, uncontrolled infections, pregnancy or lactation.

This clonotype was obtained from an adult man with Graves' ophthalmopathy. The sample taken for sequencing was peripheral blood. The chain combines TRBV6-5 with TRBJ1-1; D is ambiguous. DNA of the CDR3: TGTGCCAGCAGTTACTCCTTCCGAGGGAACACTGAAGCTTTCTTT. Translated, it gives CASSYSFRGNTEAFF.